This entry lists 2 T cell receptor beta chains sequenced from one sample in a study of metastatic and nonmetastatic thyroid tumors. TCRdb reprocessed the PCR reads using MiXCR. The profile shows about 25,000 clones, 20% of them singletons. All patients were untreated before thyroid surgery. Sequenced: adjacent normal tissue. These receptors were collected from a female donor with papillary thyroid cancer or a benign thyroid nodule (not recorded which). Some clones in this sample may be carry-over from other donors' samples.

A word on this clone: This may be a read error, as it is one base from a much larger clone. The V call is TRBV4-2, the J call TRBJ1-5; D is uncertain. Germline loops: CDR1 LGHNA, CDR2 YNFKEQ. The germline V and J ends were trimmed by 1 base and 12 bases, with 16 bases remaining between them. This CDR3 has 14 residues. The CDR3 is CASSQVGMEDVQHF. CDR3 DNA sequence: TGTGCCAGCAGCCAAGTAGGCATGGAAGACGTCCAGCATTTT.

This clone was seen repeatedly, ten times or more. The chain is built from TRBV7-8 and TRBJ2-7; D uncertain. CDR1 is SGHVS and CDR2 is FQNEAQ in the germline V gene. Trimming removed 2 bases at V and 2 bases at J, with 16 bases between. The length of the CDR3 is 16 residues. In nucleotides, the CDR3 is TGTGCCAGCAGCTTAATCTGGGTGGGCAGTGCCTACGAGCAGTACTTC. Its translation: CASSLIWVGSAYEQYF.